This is a list of T cell receptor beta chains from one sample in a study of beta chain features in type 1 diabetes. Libraries were prepared by immunoSEQ multiplex PCR; TCRdb keeps only in-frame clonotypes and omits some of them. The repertoire consists of fewer than 250,000 clones, with over 8.5% occurring once and the leading ten covering 0.03% to 0.04%. Sequenced: naive CD4+ T cells from blood. The source is a young woman in good health. CDR3s include the opening cysteine and the closing phenylalanine or tryptophan. A D gene is named only where the DNA matches it firmly. Not every row has a clone size; where given, it reads once, few, many or a size class.

j_gene: TRBJ1-2
v_gene: TRBV30
abundance: NA
d_gene: NA
CDR3nt: TGTGCCTGGAGTGTAACTGCCGTCCCTAACTATGGCTACACCTTC
CDR3aa: CAWSVTAVPNYGYTF

j_gene: TRBJ1-1
v_gene: TRBV9
abundance: NA
d_gene: NA
CDR3nt: TGTGCCAGCAGCGTAGAGGTCAGGGCCACTGAAGCTTTCTTT
CDR3aa: CASSVEVRATEAFF

j_gene: TRBJ1-1
v_gene: TRBV6-5
abundance: few
d_gene: TRBD1
CDR3nt: TGTGCCAGCAAGGGGACAGGGAAGACTGAAGCTTTCTTT
CDR3aa: CASKGTGKTEAFF

j_gene: TRBJ2-1
v_gene: TRBV19
abundance: NA
d_gene: NA
CDR3nt: TGTGCCAGTAGTATAGATTCAGGACTGCGGTACAATGAGCAGTTCTTC
CDR3aa: CASSIDSGLRYNEQFF

j_gene: TRBJ2-7
v_gene: TRBV18
abundance: NA
d_gene: TRBD1
CDR3nt: TGTGCCAGCTCACCACTTCCGGGACAGTCCTACGAGCAGTACTTC
CDR3aa: CASSPLPGQSYEQYF

j_gene: TRBJ2-2
v_gene: TRBV29-1
abundance: few
d_gene: TRBD2
CDR3nt: TGCAGCACCGGGACTACAGCAACCGGGGAGCTGTTTTTT
CDR3aa: CSTGTTATGELFF

j_gene: TRBJ2-3
v_gene: TRBV10-3
abundance: few
d_gene: NA
CDR3nt: TGTGCCATCAACCGGATGACAGGCACAGATACGCAGTATTTT
CDR3aa: CAINRMTGTDTQYF

j_gene: TRBJ1-1
v_gene: TRBV18
abundance: NA
d_gene: NA
CDR3nt: TGTGCCAGCTCACCTCCTTTACAGGGTGGGACTGAAGCTTTCTTT
CDR3aa: CASSPPLQGGTEAFF

j_gene: TRBJ1-3
v_gene: TRBV5-1
abundance: few
d_gene: NA
CDR3nt: TGCGCCAGCAAAGACCAAGGGGCTGGAAACACCATATATTTT
CDR3aa: CASKDQGAGNTIYF

j_gene: TRBJ1-2
v_gene: TRBV6-1
abundance: few
d_gene: NA
CDR3nt: TGTGCCAGCAGTGCCGAGACACGAGTCTATGGCTACACCTTC
CDR3aa: CASSAETRVYGYTF

j_gene: TRBJ2-7
v_gene: TRBV30
abundance: few
d_gene: NA
CDR3nt: TGTGCCTGGAGTGTCGGCGGGGTTTCCTACGAGCAGTACTTC
CDR3aa: CAWSVGGVSYEQYF

j_gene: TRBJ2-3
v_gene: TRBV7-2
abundance: many
d_gene: TRBD1
CDR3nt: TGTGCCAGCAGCTTAGCCTACACAGGGGATAGGCAGTATTTT
CDR3aa: CASSLAYTGDRQYF

j_gene: TRBJ2-1
v_gene: TRBV6-5
abundance: few
d_gene: TRBD1
CDR3nt: TGTGCCAGCAGTTACCCCTCGGGACAGGGTTGGGGTGAGCAGTTCTTC
CDR3aa: CASSYPSGQGWGEQFF

j_gene: TRBJ1-1
v_gene: TRBV4-2
abundance: few
d_gene: NA
CDR3nt: TGTGCCAGCAGCCAGTTGTCGCGGGGTGACACTGAAGCTTTCTTT
CDR3aa: CASSQLSRGDTEAFF

j_gene: TRBJ1-1
v_gene: TRBV5-1
abundance: NA
d_gene: NA
CDR3nt: TGCGCCAGCAGCCCGGGCGGGGCGAACACTGAAGCTTTCTTT
CDR3aa: CASSPGGANTEAFF

j_gene: TRBJ1-1
v_gene: TRBV30
abundance: many
d_gene: NA
CDR3nt: TGTGCCTGGAGTGTACTGCGAGGGACTGAAGCTTTCTTT
CDR3aa: CAWSVLRGTEAFF

j_gene: TRBJ2-5
v_gene: TRBV5-1
abundance: NA
d_gene: TRBD2
CDR3nt: TGCGCCAGCAGCCCCACAGCGGGAGGGGGAGAGACCCAGTACTTC
CDR3aa: CASSPTAGGGETQYF

j_gene: TRBJ2-7
v_gene: TRBV7-9
abundance: NA
d_gene: NA
CDR3nt: TGTGCCAGCAGCTTAGTTACTGAGGAGCAGTACTTC
CDR3aa: CASSLVTEEQYF

j_gene: TRBJ1-1
v_gene: TRBV7-8
abundance: NA
d_gene: NA
CDR3nt: TGTGCCAGCAGCCCGACGGCCGGCGGCGAAGCTTTCTTT
CDR3aa: CASSPTAGGEAFF

j_gene: TRBJ1-1
v_gene: TRBV28
abundance: NA
d_gene: TRBD1
CDR3nt: TGTGCCAGCAGTTTATGGGAGACAGGGGCGAAAATGAACACTGAAGCTTTCTTT
CDR3aa: CASSLWETGAKMNTEAFF

j_gene: TRBJ2-6
v_gene: TRBV5-1
abundance: few
d_gene: NA
CDR3nt: TGCGCCAGCTTTGAGGGCAATCCTGGGGCCAACGTCCTGACTTTC
CDR3aa: CASFEGNPGANVLTF

j_gene: TRBJ2-7
v_gene: TRBV4-1
abundance: few
d_gene: TRBD2
CDR3nt: TGCGCCAGCAGCCAAACTTCTCCGGGACTAGCGGCCTACGAGCAGTACTTC
CDR3aa: CASSQTSPGLAAYEQYF

j_gene: TRBJ2-5
v_gene: TRBV5-4
abundance: NA
d_gene: TRBD1
CDR3nt: TGTGCCAGCAGCCGATTGTGGACAGGGACAAACCAAGAGACCCAGTACTTC
CDR3aa: CASSRLWTGTNQETQYF

j_gene: TRBJ2-1
v_gene: TRBV9
abundance: NA
d_gene: TRBD2
CDR3nt: TGTGCCAGCAGCGTGGTAGCGGGGGGGGTGAATGAGCAGTTCTTC
CDR3aa: CASSVVAGGVNEQFF

j_gene: TRBJ2-1
v_gene: TRBV19
abundance: few
d_gene: TRBD2
CDR3nt: TGTGCCAGTAGTATAGATCTGTTAGCGGGGCTCCTTAATGAGCAGTTCTTC
CDR3aa: CASSIDLLAGLLNEQFF

j_gene: TRBJ2-7
v_gene: TRBV6-6
abundance: NA
d_gene: NA
CDR3nt: TGTGCCAGCAGCTGGGGGGGGCCTTTAGTCGGGGAGCAGTACTTC
CDR3aa: CASSWGGPLVGEQYF

j_gene: TRBJ1-2
v_gene: TRBV21-1
abundance: few
d_gene: NA
CDR3nt: TGTGCCAGCAGCAAAAACCCCACAGGGGGCAGCTATGGCTACACCTTC
CDR3aa: CASSKNPTGGSYGYTF

j_gene: TRBJ2-1
v_gene: TRBV6-6
abundance: NA
d_gene: TRBD2
CDR3nt: TGTGCCAGCAGCTCAAACAGCGGGAGCCCCACCACTGAGCAGTTCTTC
CDR3aa: CASSSNSGSPTTEQFF

j_gene: TRBJ2-5
v_gene: TRBV4-1
abundance: NA
d_gene: NA
CDR3nt: TGCGCCAGCAGCCAAGATGACTTAGAGACCCAGTACTTC
CDR3aa: CASSQDDLETQYF

j_gene: TRBJ1-5
v_gene: TRBV7-2
abundance: few
d_gene: NA
CDR3nt: TGTGCCAGCAGCTTAGGCGGGGGGAGTCAGCCCCAGCATTTT
CDR3aa: CASSLGGGSQPQHF